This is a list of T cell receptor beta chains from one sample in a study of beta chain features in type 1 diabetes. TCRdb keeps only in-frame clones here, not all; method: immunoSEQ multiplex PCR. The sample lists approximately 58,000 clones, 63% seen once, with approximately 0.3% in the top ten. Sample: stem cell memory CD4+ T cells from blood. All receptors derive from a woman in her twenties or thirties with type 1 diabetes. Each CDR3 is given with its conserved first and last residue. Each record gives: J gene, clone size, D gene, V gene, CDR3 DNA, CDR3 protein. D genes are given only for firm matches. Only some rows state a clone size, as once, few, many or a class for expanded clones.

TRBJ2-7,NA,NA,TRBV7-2,TGTGCCAGCAGTCGGGACTTACGTAGGGAGCAGTACTTC,CASSRDLRREQYF
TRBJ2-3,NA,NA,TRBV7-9,TGTGCCAGCAGCTATCTACAGGGCACAGATACGCAGTATTTT,CASSYLQGTDTQYF
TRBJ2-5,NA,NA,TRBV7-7,TGTGCTAGCAGCTTTATCCAATCGGGGGAGACCCAGTACTTC,CASSFIQSGETQYF
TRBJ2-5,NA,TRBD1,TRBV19,TGTGCCAGTAGCGGACAGGGGGCCCAATGGGAGACCCAGTACTTC,CASSGQGAQWETQYF
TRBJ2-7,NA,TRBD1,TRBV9,TGTGCCAGCAGCCCGGACAGGGGTTTCGGCGAGCAGTACTTC,CASSPDRGFGEQYF
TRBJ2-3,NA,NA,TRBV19,TGTGCCAGTAGTATAAGAAGCGGGCCCAGGGATACGCAGTATTTT,CASSIRSGPRDTQYF
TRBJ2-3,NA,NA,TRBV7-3,TGTGCCAGCAGCTTAACGTTATTTGCAGATACGCAGTATTTT,CASSLTLFADTQYF
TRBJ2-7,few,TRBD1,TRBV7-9,TGTGCCAGCAGCTACACCAGGACAGGGCGAGAGCAGTACTTC,CASSYTRTGREQYF
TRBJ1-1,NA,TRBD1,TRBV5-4,TGTGCCAGCAGCTTAGGAGGACAGGGTGATACTGAAGCTTTCTTT,CASSLGGQGDTEAFF
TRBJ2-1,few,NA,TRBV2,TGTGCCAGCAGTCCCCGGGAGTTGGTCAATGAGCAGTTCTTC,CASSPRELVNEQFF
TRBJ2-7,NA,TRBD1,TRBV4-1,TGCGCCAGCAGCCAAAACCGGGACAGGGCCTACGAGCAGTACTTC,CASSQNRDRAYEQYF
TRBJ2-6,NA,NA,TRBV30,TGTGCCTGTTCAATTACAGGGTTAGTAGCCAACGTCCTGGCTTTC,CACSITGLVANVLAF
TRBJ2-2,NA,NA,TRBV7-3,TGTGCCAGCAGCTTATTTAGCGGGAACACCGGGGAGCTGTTTTTT,CASSLFSGNTGELFF
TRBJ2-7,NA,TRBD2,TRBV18,TGTGCCAGCTCAGGACTAGCGGGAGGAGATGAGCAGTACTTC,CASSGLAGGDEQYF
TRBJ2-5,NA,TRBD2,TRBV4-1,TGCGCCAGCAGCCACCTATATGCCGGGACTAGCGGGTCGGAGACCCAGTACTTC,CASSHLYAGTSGSETQYF
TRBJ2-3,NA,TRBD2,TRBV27,TGTGCCAGCAGTCCCGGACTAGCGGGAGGCTGGGATACGCAGTATTTT,CASSPGLAGGWDTQYF
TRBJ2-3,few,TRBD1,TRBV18,TGTGCCAGCTCAACCCGGGACAGGGTTCTAATGGATACGCAGTATTTT,CASSTRDRVLMDTQYF
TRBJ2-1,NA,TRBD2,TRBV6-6,TGTGCCAGCAGACAGGGACTAGCGGGCTACAATGAGCAGTTCTTC,CASRQGLAGYNEQFF
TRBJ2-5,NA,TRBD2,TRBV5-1,TGCGCCAGCAGCTTGGCTCGGCTAGCGGGAGTTGAGACCCAGTACTTC,CASSLARLAGVETQYF
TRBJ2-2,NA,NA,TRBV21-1,TGTGCCAGCAGCAAAGTAGAATGCGGAGCGACCGGGGAGCTGTTTTTT,CASSKVECGATGELFF
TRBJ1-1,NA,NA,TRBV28,TGTGCCAGCAGCCTGACAGCTGAAGCTTTCTTT,CASSLTAEAFF
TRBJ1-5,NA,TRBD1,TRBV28,TGTGCCAGCAGGACGGGACAGAGTCAGCCCCAGCATTTT,CASRTGQSQPQHF
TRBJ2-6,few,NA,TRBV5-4,TGTGCCAGCAGCTTGGGAGGGAGGGGGGCCAACGTCCTGACTTTC,CASSLGGRGANVLTF
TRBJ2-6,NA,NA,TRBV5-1,TGCGCCAGCAGCCTACAGGGCGCTGGGGCCAACGTCCTGACTTTC,CASSLQGAGANVLTF
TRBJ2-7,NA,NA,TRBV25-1,TGTGCCAGCAGTATAGACGGAAACTACGAGCAGTACTTC,CASSIDGNYEQYF
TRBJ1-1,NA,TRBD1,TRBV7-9,TGTGCCAGCCGATCGACAGGGCGAGGGGTTGCTGAAGCTTTCTTT,CASRSTGRGVAEAFF
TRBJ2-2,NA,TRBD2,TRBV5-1,TGCGCCAGCAGCTTCGGTCTACTAGCGGGAGGTAGTACCGGGGAGCTGTTTTTT,CASSFGLLAGGSTGELFF
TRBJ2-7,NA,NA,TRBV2,TGTGCCAGCAGCAAACAGGGTTACGAGCAGTACTTC,CASSKQGYEQYF